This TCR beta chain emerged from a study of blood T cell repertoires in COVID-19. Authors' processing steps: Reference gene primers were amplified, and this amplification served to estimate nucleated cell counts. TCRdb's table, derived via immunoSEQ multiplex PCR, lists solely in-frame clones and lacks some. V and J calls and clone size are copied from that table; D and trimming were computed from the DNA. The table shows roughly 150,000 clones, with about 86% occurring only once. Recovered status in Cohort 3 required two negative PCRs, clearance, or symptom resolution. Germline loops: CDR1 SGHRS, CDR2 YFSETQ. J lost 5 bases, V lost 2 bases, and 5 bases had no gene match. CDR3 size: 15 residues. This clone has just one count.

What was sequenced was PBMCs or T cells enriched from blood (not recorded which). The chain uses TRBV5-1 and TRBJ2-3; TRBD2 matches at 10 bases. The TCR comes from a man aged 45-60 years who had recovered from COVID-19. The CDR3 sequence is CASSFSGGALDTQYF. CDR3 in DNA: TGCGCCAGCAGCTTCAGCGGGGGGGCCTTAGATACGCAGTATTTT.